The 18 T cell receptor beta chains below were found in one sample sequenced in a study of post-analysis software for immune sequencing data. Study-wide findings and caveats: Roughly five TRBV segments appeared more often in patients than in controls, and TRBV5-6, TRBV5-1 and TRBV20-1 were among these.

Prepared libraries of TCR beta cDNA carried unique molecular identifiers. TCRdb re-called the PCR reads through MiXCR, storing one row per CDR3 protein. Seen here are about 540,000 distinct CDR3 sequences, 34% observed once, and the top ten hold approximately 6%. No antigen has been assigned to these receptors. Specimen: blood. Every receptor here comes from a girl aged 2-17 years with multiple sclerosis.

This clonotype occurred a few times. The rearrangement uses TRBV10-3 and TRBJ2-1; 7 bases match TRBD1. The trim removed 6 bases at V and 5 bases at J, leaving 1 base unmatched. The CDR3 loop spans 12 amino acids. Germline V lookup: CDR1 ENHRY, CDR2 SYGVKD. CDR3 sequence: CAISGQDNEQFF. The CDR3 DNA sequence: TGTGCCATCAGCGGACAGGACAATGAGCAGTTCTTC.

This rearrangement joins TRBV7-6 to TRBJ1-5; a weak D match, TRBD1 (5 bases). CDR3 size: 14 residues. CDR1 SGHVS and CDR2 FNYEAQ come from the germline V gene. Trimming removed 0 bases at V and 10 bases at J, with 13 bases between. The CDR3 region has the DNA TGTGCCAGCAGCTTAGCGTCCCCTGGGGGACCCCAGCATTTT. The encoded protein is CASSLASPGGPQHF.

J is TRBJ2-2 and V is TRBV12-3 or TRBV12-4; perhaps TRBD2 as D (5 bases). Trimming stripped 3 bases from V and 8 bases from J, with 7 bases between. This CDR3 is 12 amino acids long. The CDR3 reads CASSLREGELFF. CDR3 DNA: TGTGCCAGCAGTTTGAGGGAGGGGGAGCTGTTTTTT.

The chain employs TRBV9 and TRBJ2-5; perhaps TRBD1 as D (6 bases). Germline V gene sequence: CDR1 SGDLS, CDR2 YYNGEE. CDR3 length: 14 residues. Trimming shortened V by 3 bases and J by 3 bases, and 12 bases separated the two germline ends. The DNA of the CDR3 is TGTGCCAGCAGCGCTTTTTCAGGGGAAGAGACCCAGTACTTC. Protein product: CASSAFSGEETQYF.

The chain couples TRBV5-1 to TRBJ2-7; 7 nucleotides match TRBD1. Germline CDR1 SGHRS, CDR2 YFSETQ. The J segment lost 4 bases and the V segment lost 5 bases, leaving 9 bases of the junction unmatched. CDR3 length equals 14 residues. CDR3 DNA: TGCGCCAGCAGTCCCTCCGGGACAGATTACGAGCAGTACTTC. Translated, it gives CASSPSGTDYEQYF.

This clonotype was counted once. V and J are TRBV5-1 and TRBJ2-1; a weak D match, TRBD1 (5 bases). The better agreement between TRBJ1-2 and the DNA end casts doubt on the J call. The CDR3 has 13 amino acids. The V gene's germline CDR1 is SGHRS and CDR2 YFSETQ. The CDR3 reads CASSLRGVDGYTF. As DNA, the CDR3 is TGCGCCAGCAGCTTGCGGGGGGTTGATGGCTACACCTTC.

This CDR3 reads CASSLGTGPYYSNQPQHF. The CDR3 DNA reads TGTGCCAGCAGTTTGGGGACAGGGCCTTACTATAGCAATCAGCCCCAGCATTTT. V is TRBV28 and J is TRBJ1-5; 9 nucleotides match TRBD1. Germline-derived CDR1 and CDR2 are MDHEN and SYDVKM. Germline trimming cut 3 bases from V and 0 bases from J; bases unmatched to any gene: 9. The CDR3 is 18 residues long.

The chain carries TRBV4-1 and TRBJ1-1; D unclear. The CDR3 runs to 13 residues. The germline CDR1 and CDR2 sequences are MGHRA and YSYEKL. V was pared by 4 bases and J by 0 bases, with 6 bases between. Here the CDR3 reads CASSPGVNTEAFF. The CDR3 nucleotides read TGCGCCAGCAGCCCCGGGGTGAACACTGAAGCTTTCTTT.

The rearrangement joins TRBV6-5 to TRBJ1-2; D perhaps matches TRBD1 (5 bases). The germline gives CDR1 MNHEY, CDR2 SVGAGI. The CDR3 has 18 amino acids. With 0 bases removed from V and 0 bases from J, the gap between germline ends came to 17 bases. The CDR3 DNA follows: TGTGCCAGCAGTTACTCGGCAGGGAGAAGCCGAGCTAACTATGGCTACACCTTC. Translation gives CASSYSAGRSRANYGYTF.

In its sample, this clonotype was seen a few times. The CDR3 region is CASRPLAGGNTDTQYF. The CDR3 DNA reads as TGTGCCAGCAGACCTCTAGCGGGGGGGAACACAGATACGCAGTATTTT. The rearrangement links TRBV6-1 to TRBJ2-3; the match to TRBD2 covers 12 bases. After removal of 6 bases from V and 2 bases from J, the junction contained 6 bases not matched to a gene. CDR1 and CDR2 (germline): MNHNS, SASEGT. The CDR3 is made up of 16 amino acids.

This clonotype was picked up a small number of times. The CDR3 region has the DNA TGTGCCAGCAGCCCCGGTAACAGGGTTGGCTACACCTTC. Encoded protein: CASSPGNRVGYTF. This rearrangement joins TRBV12-3 or TRBV12-4 to TRBJ1-2; D perhaps matches TRBD1 (6 bases). This CDR3 has 13 amino acids. Trimming cost V 6 bases and J 7 bases, with 15 bases left between them.

The V and J genes are TRBV20-1 and TRBJ2-5, with 12 positions matching TRBD2. The end of the DNA is better explained by TRBJ2-7, so the J call may be wrong. Germline values: CDR1 DFQATT, CDR2 SNEGSKA (reference sequence). CDR3 length: 16 amino acids. The CDR3 coding sequence is TGCAGTGCTAGAGTGCTGGCTAGCGGGGGGGGGAACGAGCAGTACTTC. Translated, it gives CSARVLASGGGNEQYF.

V and J are TRBV5-6 and TRBJ2-5; D is unclear. Germline CDR1 SGHDT, CDR2 YYEEEE. The CDR3 is 12 residues long. Trimming stripped 2 bases from V and 4 bases from J, with 6 bases between. The CDR3 protein is CASSFQAETQYF. As DNA, the CDR3 is TGTGCCAGCAGCTTTCAGGCAGAGACCCAGTACTTC.

CDR3: CSAPPWSQGENTEAFF. In DNA form, the CDR3 reads TGCAGTGCCCCCCCCTGGTCCCAGGGAGAGAACACTGAAGCTTTCTTT. V gene TRBV20-1 combines with J gene TRBJ1-1; TRBD1 is a possible D gene (5 bases). V lost 6 bases and J 1 base, leaving 21 bases between the germline ends. CDR3 length: 16 residues. Germline V gene sequence: CDR1 DFQATT, CDR2 SNEGSKA (reference sequence).

The J gene is TRBJ1-2, the V gene TRBV9; D is perhaps TRBD1 (5 bases). Trimming cost V 3 bases and J 5 bases, with 23 bases left between them. Germline-derived CDR1 and CDR2 are SGDLS and YYNGEE. The CDR3 contains 17 residues. The CDR3: CASSASGTVLQRYGYTF. CDR3 in DNA: TGTGCCAGCAGCGCTAGCGGGACGGTCTTACAGCGGTATGGCTACACCTTC.

The sample holds a few counts of this clonotype. The chain recombines TRBV6-2 or TRBV6-3 with TRBJ2-5, with TRBD2 matching 7 bases. V lost 2 bases and J lost 2; bases outside the gene matches: 5. Germline V gene lookup returns CDR1 MNHEY and CDR2 SVGEGT. The CDR3 is 15 residues long. CDR3 sequence (DNA): TGTGCCAGCAGTTACGCCGGGGGGACTCAAGAGACCCAGTACTTC. This sequence encodes CASSYAGGTQETQYF.

This clonotype was counted between two and nine times. This chain uses TRBV5-1 with TRBJ2-1; tentatively, D is TRBD2 (7 bases). From germline, CDR1 is SGHRS and CDR2 YFSETQ. CDR3 length: 15 amino acids. Trimming took off 1 base at V and 6 bases at J, with 14 bases between the two ends. DNA for the CDR3: TGCGCCAGCAGCTTGTTTCGCGGGGGCACCAATGAGCAGTTCTTC. This encodes CASSLFRGGTNEQFF.

This clonotype was seen more than once but under ten times. The chain carries TRBV11-1 and TRBJ1-2; TRBD1 matches 11 bases. The CDR3 runs 16 residues. From germline, CDR1 is SGHAT and CDR2 FQDESV (reference sequence). V gave up 6 bases and J gave up 7 bases; unmatched junction bases: 13. The DNA for the CDR3 is TGTGCCAGCAGTTTGCTCGGAGGACAGGGGGCCTTTGGCTACACCTTC. Translating it yields CASSLLGGQGAFGYTF.